One sample yielded the 14 T cell receptor beta chains listed below, sequenced in a study of Graves' ophthalmopathy and Graves' hyperthyroidism. Beta-chain TCR CDR3 regions were amplified from RNA transcripts. The first round was an RT-PCR with HTBI primers, and the second round was a multiplex PCR. TCRdb reprocessed the multiplex PCR reads via MiXCR and lists one record per CDR3 protein. This sample carries approximately 410,000 distinct CDR3 sequences, 15% of them seen once, and the ten largest clones take about 7%. Input material: peripheral blood. The receptors were sampled from a woman aged 18 to 35 with stable Graves' hyperthyroidism.

This clonotype was recorded many times. The V call is TRBV29-1, the J call TRBJ1-1; 12 bases are shared with TRBD1. Unmatched junction bases numbered 3, after V lost 5 bases and J lost 2 bases. The CDR3 contains 14 residues. Looked up from germline, CDR1 is SQVTM and CDR2 is ANQGSEA. The CDR3 reads CSVRDRGRNTEAFF. CDR3 coding DNA: TGCAGCGTTCGGGACAGGGGGCGAAACACTGAAGCTTTCTTT.

This clonotype occurred a few times. The gene calls are TRBV7-8 and TRBJ2-3; 10 nucleotides agree with TRBD1. CDR1 is SGHVS and CDR2 is FQNEAQ in the germline V gene. V lost 1 base and J lost 5; bases outside the gene matches: 9. CDR3 length equals 17 residues. The CDR3 region is CASSLVPGTGVKDTQYF. CDR3 DNA: TGTGCCAGCAGCTTAGTCCCAGGGACAGGGGTGAAAGATACGCAGTATTTT.

This clonotype was seen a handful of times. The V and J genes are TRBV6-2 or TRBV6-3 and TRBJ1-1, with D hard to call. Germline CDR1 reads MNHEY; CDR2 reads SVGEGT. With 6 bases removed from V and 0 bases from J, the gap between germline ends came to 20 bases. The CDR3 totals 17 residues. CDR3 residues: CASSLTQMGRVNTEAFF. The CDR3 DNA reads TGTGCCAGCAGCTTGACCCAGATGGGGAGAGTGAACACTGAAGCTTTCTTT.

As concerns this clonotype: The conserved final phenylalanine or tryptophan is absent from the CDR3, which likely points to a read error. V gene TRBV12-3 or TRBV12-4 combines with J gene TRBJ1-1; D remains unclear. The CDR3 has 13 residues. Trimming cost V 7 bases and J 3 bases, with 12 bases left between them. The CDR3 DNA reads as TGTGCCAGCAACTATGGACGGTACACTGAAGCTTTCTCT. It encodes CASNYGRYTEAFS.

This clonotype appeared many times. The chain couples TRBV7-3 to TRBJ1-2, with D hard to call. Germline V CDR1 and CDR2: SGHTA, FQGTGA. The CDR3 sequence is 12 residues long. Trimming pared 10 bases from V and 0 bases from J, leaving 9 bases between. CDR3 residues: CAIRSSNYGYTF. The CDR3 nucleotides are TGTGCCATCCGATCCTCTAACTATGGCTACACCTTC.

This clonotype showed up many times. V is TRBV6-1 and J is TRBJ1-5; unclear D gene. V lost 7 bases, J lost 6 bases, and 4 bases lay in between. CDR3 length: 10 amino acids. Germline CDR1 reads MNHNS; CDR2 reads SASEGT. The CDR3 region is CASNSQPQHF. As DNA, the CDR3 is TGTGCCAGCAACTCTCAGCCCCAGCATTTT.

This clonotype was detected ten times or more. This rearrangement joins TRBV5-1 to TRBJ1-1, with 7 bases aligning to TRBD1. There are 14 residues in the CDR3. The V gene end was trimmed by 0 bases and the J gene end by 5 bases; junction bases not matched to a gene: 4. Germline loops: CDR1 SGHRS, CDR2 YFSETQ. The CDR3 here is CASSLVRGKTEAFF. CDR3 DNA sequence: TGCGCCAGCAGCTTGGTCAGGGGGAAGACTGAAGCTTTCTTT.

This clonotype was found many times. The rearrangement links TRBV11-2 to TRBJ2-2; 8 nucleotides align to TRBD2. The CDR3 length is 15 residues. Germline V CDR1 and CDR2: SGHAT, FQNNGV. V was pared by 0 bases and J by 4 bases, with 1 base of the junction left unmatched. CDR3 region: CASSLDGGGTGELFF. The CDR3 coding sequence is TGTGCCAGCAGCTTAGACGGGGGGGGCACCGGGGAGCTGTTTTTT. Drawing the rest from reference TRBV11-2 and TRBJ2-2, the complete variable domain is EAGVAQSPRYKIIEKRQSVAFWCNPISGHATLYWYQQILGQGPKLLIQFQNNGVVDDSQLPKDRFSAERLKGVDSTLKIQPAKLEDSAVYLCASSLDGGGTGELFFGEGSRLTVL.

This clonotype was observed many times. This rearrangement joins TRBV2 to TRBJ1-6; 7 bases agree with TRBD1. CDR1 and CDR2 (germline): SNHLY, FYNNEI. V trimming: 3 bases; J trimming: 5 bases; junction bases outside the gene matches: 4. This CDR3 is 15 amino acids long. The CDR3, as DNA: TGTGCCAGCAGTGACGACAGGGTTGATAATTCACCCCTCCACTTT. Translated: CASSDDRVDNSPLHF.

This clonotype was seen at least ten times. The V and J genes are TRBV6-1 and TRBJ2-7; 13 bases align to TRBD2. CDR1 is MNHNS, CDR2 SASEGT, per germline. The junction had 5 bases not matched to a gene; V was cut back by 6 bases and J by 3 bases. This CDR3 comprises 15 residues. The CDR3 DNA sequence: TGTGCCAGCAGCTCTAGACTAGCGGGGGGCTACGAGCAGTACTTC. Its protein is CASSSRLAGGYEQYF.

This clonotype appeared many times. The gene calls are TRBV7-9 and TRBJ1-2; D is undetermined. CDR3 length equals 14 residues. From germline, CDR1 is SEHNR and CDR2 FQNEAQ (reference sequence). V was pared by 0 bases and J by 7 bases, with 12 bases between. The CDR3 region is CASSLALEGGGYTF. CDR3 nucleotides: TGTGCCAGCAGCTTAGCGCTAGAAGGAGGTGGCTACACCTTC.

This clonotype was detected only a few times. The V call is TRBV19, the J call TRBJ1-4; TRBD1 matches 7 bases. There are 14 residues in the CDR3. Germline CDR1 and CDR2: LNHDA and SQIVND (reference sequence). V was pared by 7 bases and J by 4 bases, with 6 bases of the junction left unmatched. In DNA, the CDR3 is TGTGCCAGTAAGGGGACAGCTCTTAATGAAAAACTGTTTTTT. This encodes CASKGTALNEKLFF.

The genes are TRBV3-1 and TRBJ1-1; D may be TRBD1 (5 bases). CDR3 length equals 14 residues. The V and J ends lost 4 bases and 4 bases respectively, with 13 bases between them. Per the germline V gene, CDR1 is LGHDT and CDR2 is YNNKEL (reference sequence). This CDR3 is CASSPKRGGTEAFF. The DNA of the CDR3 is TGTGCCAGCAGCCCTAAGCGGGGGGGCACTGAAGCTTTCTTT.

In this sample, this clonotype turned up many times. The chain combines TRBV11-1 with TRBJ1-2; the match to TRBD1 covers 9 bases. After removal of 5 bases from V and 2 bases from J, the junction contained 6 bases not matched to a gene. This CDR3 is built from 15 residues. In germline, CDR1 is SGHAT, CDR2 FQDESV (reference sequence). The CDR3 nucleotides read TGTGCCAGCAGCCGGGACAGGGCCCTCAACTATGGCTACACCTTC. This codes for CASSRDRALNYGYTF.